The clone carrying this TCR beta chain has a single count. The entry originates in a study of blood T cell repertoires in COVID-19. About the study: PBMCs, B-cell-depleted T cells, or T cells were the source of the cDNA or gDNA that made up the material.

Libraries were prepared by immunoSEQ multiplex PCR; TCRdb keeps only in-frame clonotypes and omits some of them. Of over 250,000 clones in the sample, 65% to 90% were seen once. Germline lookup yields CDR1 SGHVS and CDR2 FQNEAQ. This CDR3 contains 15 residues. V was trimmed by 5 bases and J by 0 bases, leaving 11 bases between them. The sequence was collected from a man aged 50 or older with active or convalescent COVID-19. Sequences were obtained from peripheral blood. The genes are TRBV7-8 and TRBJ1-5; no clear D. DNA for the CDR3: TGTGCCAGCAGCCCCCGACACGATAGCAATCAGCCCCAGCATTTT. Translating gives CASSPRHDSNQPQHF.